These T cell receptor beta chains were read from a single sample in a study of graft-versus-host responses after intestinal transplantation. Profiling relied on immunoSEQ multiplex PCR, and the TCRdb table lists in-frame clones only, not all of them. This table has over 45,000 clones, approximately 90% appearing once. Here the sequenced sample was PBMCs, taken 26 days after transplant. All receptors come from a human patient who received an intestinal transplant, so some T cells may come from the graft donor. CDR3s include the opening cysteine and the closing phenylalanine or tryptophan. A D gene is named only where the DNA matches it firmly. Size is omitted from some rows. Given values are once, few, many or a class for expanded clones.

V: TRBV2
D: -
size: -
J: TRBJ2-7
DNA: TGTGCCAGCAGTGCAGACAGCTCCTACGAGCAGTACTTC
CDR3: CASSADSSYEQYF

V: TRBV6-5
D: TRBD1
size: -
J: TRBJ1-1
DNA: TGTGCCAGACCACACCAAGAGGACAGGGAAGCTTTCTTT
CDR3: CARPHQEDREAFF

V: TRBV5-1
D: -
size: -
J: TRBJ2-7
DNA: TGCGCCAGCGGAAGTGGAGGGCAGGGGGTCCACGAGCAGTACTTC
CDR3: CASGSGGQGVHEQYF

V: TRBV5-8
D: TRBD1
size: once
J: TRBJ2-2
DNA: TGTGCCAGCAGCTGGTTACAGGGGTCCGGGGAGCTGTTTTTT
CDR3: CASSWLQGSGELFF

V: TRBV5-1
D: -
size: -
J: TRBJ1-1
DNA: TGCGCCAGCAGCTTGACAGGATGGGGGAACACTGAAGCTTTCTTT
CDR3: CASSLTGWGNTEAFF

V: TRBV6-6
D: -
size: -
J: TRBJ1-1
DNA: TGTGCCAGCACCCAGGGCGCACCTGTGGACACTGAAGCTTTCTTT
CDR3: CASTQGAPVDTEAFF

V: TRBV18
D: -
size: -
J: TRBJ1-2
DNA: TGTGCCAGCTCCCCGAAGGCCGTGGACAGCCTTTATGGCTACACCTTC
CDR3: CASSPKAVDSLYGYTF

V: TRBV28
D: TRBD1
size: -
J: TRBJ1-1
DNA: TGTGCCAGCAGTGGACAGGGGAACACTGAAGCTTTCTTT
CDR3: CASSGQGNTEAFF

V: TRBV2
D: -
size: -
J: TRBJ2-7
DNA: TGTGCCAGCAGTCCCCGGGTTGCCTCCTACGAGCAGTACTTC
CDR3: CASSPRVASYEQYF

V: TRBV2
D: TRBD1
size: -
J: TRBJ1-2
DNA: TGTGCCAGCACCACCGACAGGGGAGGAGGCTACACCTTC
CDR3: CASTTDRGGGYTF

V: TRBV4-3
D: -
size: -
J: TRBJ1-2
DNA: TGCGCCAGCAGCCAAGATCGACTCTATGGCTACACCTTC
CDR3: CASSQDRLYGYTF